These 20 T cell receptor beta chains came from one sample sequenced in a study of OX40 agonist ivuxolimab in advanced cancers. Measured with immunoSEQ multiplex PCR; TCRdb has only the in-frame clones, and not every one. This sample has roughly 67,000 clones, with 85% to 90% found just once. The specimen comprised CD4+ or CD8+ T cells sorted from blood, sampled in a trial of the OX40 agonist ivuxolimab. The source is an adult with an advanced solid tumor such as melanoma, head and neck, liver or kidney cancer.

The rearrangement joins TRBV19 to TRBJ2-3; D perhaps matches TRBD1 (5 bases). The V end lost 6 bases, the J end lost 4 bases, and 8 bases lay between the germline ends. The length of the CDR3 is 12 residues. From germline, CDR1 is LNHDA and CDR2 SQIVND (reference sequence). CDR3 sequence: CASSVGADTQYF. CDR3 nucleotide sequence: TGTGCCAGTAGCGTAGGGGCAGATACGCAGTATTTT.

This chain links TRBV9 with TRBJ2-3, with TRBD1 matching over 7 bases. CDR1 and CDR2 from the germline V gene are SGDLS and YYNGEE. V lost 3 bases and J lost 6; bases outside the gene matches: 7. CDR3 length: 14 amino acids. CDR3 sequence: CASSAAHRGDTQYF. The CDR3, as DNA: TGTGCCAGCAGCGCAGCCCACAGGGGTGATACGCAGTATTTT.

The chain links TRBV30 to TRBJ2-7; D gene unclear. The germline V gene encodes CDR1 GTSNPN and CDR2 SVGIG (reference sequence). The CDR3 is made up of 8 amino acids. V lost 3 bases and J 13 bases, leaving 7 bases between the germline ends. For the CDR3, the DNA is TGTGCCTGGAGCCAACGATACTTC. Protein sequence: CAWSQRYF.

This clone has a single count. The chain is built from TRBV5-6 and TRBJ2-1, with a possible D match to TRBD2 (7 bases). V shed 3 bases and J shed 8 bases, with 15 bases lying between them. The CDR3 loop spans 14 amino acids. The germline V gene has CDR1 SGHDT and CDR2 YYEEEE. The CDR3 sequence is CASSYTGGRDEQFF. For the CDR3, the DNA is TGTGCCAGCAGCTATACGGGGGGCCGGGATGAGCAGTTCTTC. The variable domain in full, with the rest retrieved from reference TRBV5-6 and TRBJ2-1, is DAGVTQSPTHLIKTRGQQVTLRCSPKSGHDTVSWYQQALGQGPQFIFQYYEEEERQRGNFPDRFSGHQFPNYSSELNVNALLLGDSALYLCASSYTGGRDEQFFGPGTRLTVL.

The J gene is TRBJ1-3, the V gene TRBV19; a weak D match, TRBD1 (5 bases). Germline-derived CDR1 and CDR2 are LNHDA and SQIVND (reference sequence). The CDR3 length is 14 residues. V shed 5 bases and J shed 3 bases, with 11 bases lying between them. The chain's CDR3 is CASSPTGGGNTIYF. For the CDR3, the DNA is TGTGCCAGTAGTCCCACCGGGGGTGGAAACACCATATATTTT.

The chain employs TRBV10-3 and TRBJ2-1, with a weak D call TRBD2 (6 bases). The CDR3 length is 14 residues. V shed 8 bases and J shed 5 bases, with 16 bases lying between them. Germline V CDR1 and CDR2: ENHRY, SYGVKD. CDR3 sequence (DNA): TGTGCCATCGGGAGGTTAGCGGCGAACAATGAGCAGTTCTTC. Protein sequence: CAIGRLAANNEQFF.

This sequence joins TRBV6-4 and TRBJ2-3; D remains ambiguous. The CDR3 is made up of 12 amino acids. Germline V CDR1 and CDR2: MRHNA, SNTAGT. The ends were cut back, 0 bases at V and 6 bases at J, with 4 bases in the middle. CDR3 loop: CASSDSGDTQYF. DNA for the CDR3: TGTGCCAGCAGTGACTCTGGTGATACGCAGTATTTT.

The chain uses TRBV19 and TRBJ2-5; 10 bases fit TRBD2. The V segment lost 5 bases and the J segment 4 bases; nucleotides outside the gene matches: 7. The CDR3 totals 15 residues. Germline lookup yields CDR1 LNHDA and CDR2 SQIVND (reference sequence). Here the CDR3 reads CASSVASGSGETQYF. In DNA, the CDR3 is TGTGCCAGTAGTGTCGCTAGCGGGAGCGGAGAGACCCAGTACTTC.

The CDR3 nucleotides are TGTGCCAGCAGCTTAGAAAAATACTACGAGCAGTACTTC. This gives the protein CASSLEKYYEQYF. This chain joins TRBV11-1 and TRBJ2-7; no definite D call. Trimming cost V 1 base and J 3 bases, with 7 bases left between them. The CDR3 runs 13 residues. CDR1 and CDR2 from the germline V gene are SGHAT and FQDESV (reference sequence).

The chain has TRBV5-6 and TRBJ1-4; TRBD1 matches 11 bases. With 4 bases clipped from V and 5 bases from J, the junction kept 4 bases outside the gene matches. This CDR3 spans 15 amino acids. Germline V gene sequence: CDR1 SGHDT, CDR2 YYEEEE. The CDR3: CASSAGTGGNEKLFF. The CDR3 DNA sequence: TGTGCCAGCAGCGCCGGGACAGGGGGGAATGAAAAACTGTTTTTT.

This rearrangement joins TRBV10-3 to TRBJ1-1, with D unresolved. CDR1 and CDR2 from the germline V gene are ENHRY and SYGVKD. V lost 2 bases and J 2 bases, leaving 6 bases between the germline ends. The CDR3 runs 13 residues. The CDR3 is CAISEGVNTEAFF. As DNA, the CDR3 is TGTGCCATCAGTGAGGGAGTTAACACTGAAGCTTTCTTT.

The V gene is TRBV6-1, the J gene TRBJ1-2, with 8 bases fitting TRBD1. After removal of 6 bases from V and 1 base from J, the junction contained 7 bases not matched to a gene. In germline, CDR1 is MNHNS, CDR2 SASEGT. The CDR3 loop spans 15 amino acids. The CDR3 coding sequence is TGTGCCAGCAGGGGGGGACAGGCCCGTAACTATGGCTACACCTTC. Translation gives CASRGGQARNYGYTF.

The V gene is TRBV28, the J gene TRBJ2-2; the match to TRBD1 covers 8 bases. Germline CDR1 is MDHEN and CDR2 is SYDVKM. The CDR3 spans 17 residues. The ends lost 7 bases at V and 1 base at J; junction bases unmatched: 11. The CDR3: CASTPSSGTGNTGELFF. For the CDR3, the DNA is TGTGCCAGCACCCCATCATCCGGGACAGGGAACACCGGGGAGCTGTTTTTT. Looking up the rest from reference TRBV28 and TRBJ2-2 gives the full variable domain: DVKVTQSSRYLVKRTGEKVFLECVQDMDHENMFWYRQDPGLGLRLIYFSYDVKMKEKGDIPEGYSVSREKKERFSLILESASTNQTSMYLCASTPSSGTGNTGELFFGEGSRLTVL.

This chain connects TRBV10-3 to TRBJ2-3; the D gene is possibly TRBD2 (5 bases). The germline V and J ends were trimmed by 8 bases and 1 base, with 16 bases remaining between them. The CDR3 has 15 amino acids. CDR1 is ENHRY, CDR2 SYGVKD, per germline. CDR3 protein: CAIDSGEWGTDTQYF. CDR3 DNA sequence: TGTGCCATCGACTCTGGGGAGTGGGGCACAGATACGCAGTATTTT.

In regard to this clone: Additional DNA sequences in this sample encode the identical CDR3. This sequence joins TRBV7-2 and TRBJ2-1; TRBD2 aligns across 8 bases. Trimming at V came to 8 bases and at J to 4 bases, leaving 7 bases not matched to a gene. The germline gives CDR1 SGHTA, CDR2 FQGNSA. This CDR3 region has 14 residues. CDR3 DNA: TGTGCCAGCGGCGGGGCGGGGGGTTACAATGAGCAGTTCTTC. Translating it yields CASGGAGGYNEQFF.

V gene TRBV9 combines with J gene TRBJ2-3; 12 bases are shared with TRBD2. V shed 0 bases and J 3 bases; nucleotides not matched to a gene: 8. CDR1 and CDR2 (germline): SGDLS, YYNGEE. The CDR3 runs to 18 residues. The CDR3 region is CASSVAPLGTSGTDTQYF. CDR3 bases: TGTGCCAGCAGCGTAGCCCCCCTCGGGACTAGCGGGACAGATACGCAGTATTTT.

The chain joins TRBV6-5 to TRBJ1-1, with D possibly matching TRBD1 (5 bases). Trimming stripped 4 bases from V and 1 base from J, with 10 bases between. The V gene's germline CDR1 is MNHEY and CDR2 SVGAGI. There are 14 residues in the CDR3. DNA of the CDR3: TGTGCCAGCAGTTGGGACGGTGGGAACACTGAAGCTTTCTTT. Protein: CASSWDGGNTEAFF.

This clone was seen just once. The chain employs TRBV19 and TRBJ2-2, with D perhaps matching TRBD1 or TRBD2 (5 bases each). Germline V gene sequence: CDR1 LNHDA, CDR2 SQIVND (reference sequence). V was pared by 7 bases and J by 3 bases, with 12 bases between. The CDR3 length is 14 residues. Here the CDR3 DNA reads TGTGCCAGTACCACCTCGGGGCACACCGGGGAGCTGTTTTTT. It yields the protein CASTTSGHTGELFF.

The chain carries TRBV19 and TRBJ1-5; a weak D match, TRBD1 (6 bases). The CDR3 consists of 12 residues. V gave up 8 bases and J gave up 7 bases, with 12 bases separating them. Germline CDR1 reads LNHDA; CDR2 reads SQIVND (reference sequence). The CDR3 DNA follows: TGTGCCAGTGGGGACAACCAACAGCCCCAGCATTTT. Translation: CASGDNQQPQHF. Combining the CDR3 with reference TRBV19 and TRBJ1-5 gives the whole variable domain DGGITQSPKYLFRKEGQNVTLSCEQNLNHDAMYWYRQDPGQGLRLIYYSQIVNDFQKGDIAEGYSVSREKKESFPLTVTSAQKNPTAFYLCASGDNQQPQHFGDGTRLSIL.

The chain joins TRBV30 to TRBJ2-7; D not resolved. The CDR3 has 14 residues. In germline, CDR1 is GTSNPN, CDR2 SVGIG (reference sequence). Trimming pared 2 bases from V and 2 bases from J, leaving 13 bases between. This CDR3 reads CAWSLGMGTYEQYF. As DNA, the CDR3 is TGTGCCTGGAGTCTGGGGATGGGAACCTACGAGCAGTACTTC.